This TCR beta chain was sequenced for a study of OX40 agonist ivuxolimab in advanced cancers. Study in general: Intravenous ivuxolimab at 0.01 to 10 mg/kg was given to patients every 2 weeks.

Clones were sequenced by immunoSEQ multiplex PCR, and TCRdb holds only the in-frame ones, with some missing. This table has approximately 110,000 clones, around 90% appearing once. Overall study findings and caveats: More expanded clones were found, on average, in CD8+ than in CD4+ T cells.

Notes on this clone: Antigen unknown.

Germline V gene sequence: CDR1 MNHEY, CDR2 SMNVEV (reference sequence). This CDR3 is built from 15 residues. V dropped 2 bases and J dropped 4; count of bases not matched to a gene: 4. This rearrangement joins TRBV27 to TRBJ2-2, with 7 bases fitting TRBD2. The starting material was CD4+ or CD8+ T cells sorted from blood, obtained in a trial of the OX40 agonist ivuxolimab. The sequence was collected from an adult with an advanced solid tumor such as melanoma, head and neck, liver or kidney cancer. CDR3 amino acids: CASSLTSDLTGELFF. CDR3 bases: TGTGCCAGCAGTTTAACTAGCGATCTCACCGGGGAGCTGTTTTTT.